What follows is one TCR beta chain and its context. Here immunoSEQ multiplex PCR was the method, and the copy in TCRdb shows in-frame clones only, minus some. Here the sample spans about 300,000 clones, roughly 90% being singletons. This specimen comes from a study of blood T cell repertoires in COVID-19. The ends were cut back, 5 bases at V and 0 bases at J, with 17 bases in the middle. There are 17 residues in the CDR3. Germline CDR1 reads SGHTA; CDR2 reads FQGNSA. The sequenced sample was peripheral blood. The genes are TRBV7-2 and TRBJ1-3, with D hard to call. The sequence was obtained from a woman aged 30 to 39 with COVID-19, enrolled during active disease. CDR3 sequence (DNA): TGTGCCAGCAGCACGAGCGTGGCGGCATCCTCTGGAAACACCATATATTTT. Its protein product is CASSTSVAASSGNTIYF.